The 14 T cell receptor beta chains below come from one sample, sequenced in a study of T cell responses to AZD1222 COVID-19 vaccine listed by TCRdb under 2021. The time point label, read with the paper, signifies: about 28 days (+/-7) after the second vaccine dose. To prepare the library, the immunoSEQ multiplex PCR assay was applied. TCRdb's version of the immuneACCESS table is confined to in-frame rearrangements and falls short of the full clone set. An unresolved V gene accounts for under half of the shortfall where checked; the remainder is of unknown origin. The sample data list fewer than 120,000 clones, and just under 95% of these were observed just once. The leading ten clones occupy 2% to 2.5% of the sample. Material: peripheral blood, obtained 28 days after the second AZD1222 dose. Source of these receptors: an adult who received the AZD1222 COVID-19 vaccine.

This clone came up once. The chain uses TRBV7-8 and TRBJ2-5, with a tentative D call TRBD2 (6 bases). The germline gives CDR1 SGHVS, CDR2 FQNEAQ. With 1 base removed from V and 1 base from J, the gap between germline ends came to 10 bases. CDR3 length equals 15 residues. The CDR3 DNA reads as TGTGCCAGCAGCTTAGGTGTTAGCGGCCAAGAGACCCAGTACTTC. Translating gives CASSLGVSGQETQYF.

The rearrangement joins TRBV7-6 to TRBJ1-1; TRBD1 might be the D (5 bases). This CDR3 comprises 14 residues. Germline V gene data show CDR1 as SGHVS and CDR2 as FNYEAQ. Deletions cut 1 base from V and 3 bases from J, with 9 bases between. In nucleotides, the CDR3 is TGTGCCAGCAGCTTAGGTCGAGGGGACACTGAAGCTTTCTTT. Amino acids: CASSLGRGDTEAFF.

The V call is TRBV25-1, the J call TRBJ1-4; D uncertain. The CDR3 is 17 residues long. Germline values: CDR1 MGHDK, CDR2 SYGVNS. The V and J ends lost 1 base and 0 bases respectively, with 12 bases between them. The CDR3: CASSESLPSATNEKLFF. Here the CDR3 DNA reads TGTGCCAGCAGTGAATCCCTACCAAGTGCAACTAATGAAAAACTGTTTTTT.

This sequence joins TRBV25-1 and TRBJ2-3; maybe TRBD2 (6 bases). CDR3 size: 14 residues. Per germline, CDR1 MGHDK and CDR2 SYGVNS. Trimming pared 4 bases from V and 0 bases from J, leaving 8 bases between. CDR3 sequence: CASSGGTSTDTQYF. As DNA, the CDR3 is TGTGCCAGCAGTGGCGGGACTAGCACAGATACGCAGTATTTT.

This chain joins TRBV14 and TRBJ2-3, with 7 nucleotides matching TRBD2. Germline CDR1 is SGHDN and CDR2 is FVKESK. With 2 bases clipped from V and 0 bases from J, the junction kept 2 bases outside the gene matches. The CDR3 is 15 amino acids. The CDR3 spells CASSQRRGSTDTQYF. The CDR3 bases are TGTGCCAGCAGCCAAAGGCGGGGGAGCACAGATACGCAGTATTTT.

This clone appeared once. This chain uses TRBV12-3 or TRBV12-4 with TRBJ1-1; D gene uncertain. The V gene lost 7 bases and the J gene lost 2 bases, with 8 bases spanning the gap. The CDR3 covers 12 residues. DNA for the CDR3: TGTGCCAGCATCCAGGTAAACACTGAAGCTTTCTTT. It yields the protein CASIQVNTEAFF.

The chain combines TRBV5-6 with TRBJ2-7; 10 positions match TRBD2. The junction had 9 bases not matched to a gene; V was cut back by 3 bases and J by 6 bases. The CDR3 spans 15 residues. CDR1 and CDR2 from the germline V gene are SGHDT and YYEEEE. The DNA of the CDR3 is TGTGCCAGCAGCTCCTTAGGAGCGGGGGGGCCCGAGCAGTACTTC. It specifies CASSSLGAGGPEQYF.

The chain employs TRBV6-6 and TRBJ2-1; no clear D. V was pared by 6 bases and J by 11 bases, with 17 bases between. In germline, CDR1 is MNHNY, CDR2 SVGAGI (reference sequence). This CDR3 spans 13 amino acids. DNA for the CDR3: TGTGCCAGCAGAACTCACGACCGCCCCAAGCAGTTCTTC. Translating it yields CASRTHDRPKQFF.

The CDR3 sequence: CASSVSWDEKLFF. The CDR3 DNA is TGTGCCAGCAGCGTTAGTTGGGATGAAAAACTGTTTTTT. This chain connects TRBV7-2 to TRBJ1-4, with D hard to call. Trimming cost V 5 bases and J 6 bases, with 10 bases left between them. The CDR3 runs 13 residues. CDR1 and CDR2 (germline): SGHTA, FQGNSA.

CDR3: CASSQEPPRGHGYTF. Here the CDR3 DNA reads TGTGCCAGCAGCCAAGAACCCCCCAGGGGGCATGGCTACACCTTC. The chain recombines TRBV3-1 (or the pseudogene TRBV3-2) with TRBJ1-2, with TRBD1 identical over 8 bases. CDR1 is LGHDT, CDR2 YNNKEL, per germline (reference sequence). The length of the CDR3 is 15 residues. V trimming: 0 bases; J trimming: 6 bases; junction bases outside the gene matches: 6.

The chain recombines TRBV4-3 with TRBJ2-2; D remains unclear. The CDR3 consists of 14 residues. CDR1 LGHNA and CDR2 YSLEER come from the germline V gene. With 1 base removed from V and 6 bases from J, the gap between germline ends came to 9 bases. DNA for the CDR3: TGCGCCAGCAGCCAAGGGTCAGAGGCCGGGGAGCTGTTTTTT. It translates to CASSQGSEAGELFF.

This clone has a handful of counts. Different DNA sequences within this sample yield the same CDR3. The chain combines TRBV18 with TRBJ1-5; D unresolved. Per germline, CDR1 KGHSH and CDR2 LQKENI. The CDR3 covers 13 residues. V was pared by 3 bases and J by 5 bases, with 8 bases between. As DNA, the CDR3 is TGTGCCAGCTCACCCGGGTCCGATCAGCCCCAGCATTTT. Translated: CASSPGSDQPQHF.

The rearrangement links TRBV18 to TRBJ1-4; the D is unclear. The CDR3 length is 14 residues. Germline CDR1 KGHSH, CDR2 LQKENI. The germline V and J ends were trimmed by 8 bases and 0 bases, with 10 bases remaining between them. The CDR3 coding sequence is TGTGCCAGCCACTCCTCGGCAACTAATGAAAAACTGTTTTTT. As protein: CASHSSATNEKLFF.

The V call is TRBV9, the J call TRBJ2-2; D may be TRBD2 (5 bases). Deletions cut 0 bases from V and 4 bases from J, with 7 bases between. The germline V gene encodes CDR1 SGDLS and CDR2 YYNGEE. This CDR3 region has 14 residues. In nucleotides, the CDR3 is TGTGCCAGCAGCGTAGTAAGCGGCACCGGGGAGCTGTTTTTT. The encoded protein is CASSVVSGTGELFF. Full variable domain (outside the CDR3, taken from reference TRBV9 and TRBJ2-2): DSGVTQTPKHLITATGQRVTLRCSPRSGDLSVYWYQQSLDQGLQFLIQYYNGEERAKGNILERFSAQQFPDLHSELNLSSLELGDSALYFCASSVVSGTGELFFGEGSRLTVL.